This TCR beta chain was obtained from a study of shared clonotypes between healthy human individuals. Study background: Per-donor plates numbered three CD4 naive, three CD4 memory, two CD8 naive and one CD8 memory.

Repertoires were generated with immunoSEQ multiplex PCR, while TCRdb's copy carries only in-frame clones and drops some. This sample yields a few million clones, of which about 94% are seen a single time; around 0.13% belongs to the top ten. The donor cohort consisted entirely of Caucasian adults residing in Nashville, Tennessee. This clonotype was sampled from a man younger than 35 in good health. Sequenced input: naive CD4+ T cells sorted from blood. Subset indicated: CD45RA+ positively selected.

The CDR3 loop reads CASSPEGLAFGTQYF. In nucleotides, the CDR3 is TGCGCCAGCAGCCCAGAGGGACTAGCGTTCGGGACCCAGTACTTC. The chain is built from TRBV4-1 and TRBJ2-5; 10 bases align to TRBD2. With V trimmed by 4 bases and J by 7 bases, 9 bases remained unmatched. There are 15 residues in the CDR3. CDR1 and CDR2 from the germline V gene are MGHRA and YSYEKL.